Each of the 30 T cell receptor beta chains below was sequenced from the same sample in a study of CD8+CD57+ T cells in acquired aplastic anemia. Genomic DNA, the template, was used for profiling of the TCR beta VDJ and CDR3. MiXCR, applied by TCRdb to the reads, yields one record per CDR3 protein. Among more than 150,000 distinct CDR3 sequences, 48% were seen once, and the ten largest hold around 8.8%. For sequencing, patients were chosen who had shown expansion of CD8+CD57+ cells by flow cytometry. Sequencing input: sorted CD4+, CD8+, or CD8+CD57+ T cells (not recorded which) from PBMCs. The receptor source for this set is a human donor with aplastic anemia.

This clonotype showed up just once. The V call is TRBV10-3, the J call TRBJ1-5; D is perhaps TRBD1 (5 bases). The CDR3 consists of 14 residues. CDR1 is ENHRY and CDR2 is SYGVKD in the germline V gene. V lost 2 bases, J lost 6 bases, and 11 bases lay in between. The CDR3: CAISEGAPGQPQHF. DNA of the CDR3: TGTGCCATCAGTGAGGGGGCGCCCGGTCAGCCCCAGCATTTT.

This clonotype appeared many times. V and J are TRBV6-5 and TRBJ2-3; D uncertain. This CDR3 comprises 13 residues. Trimming took off 3 bases at V and 2 bases at J, with 6 bases between the two ends. Germline V CDR1 and CDR2: MNHEY, SVGAGI. Written as DNA, the CDR3 is TGTGCCAGCAGTTATTTGGTCACAGATACGCAGTATTTT. It codes for CASSYLVTDTQYF.

The chain has TRBV19 and TRBJ1-5; 9 bases align to TRBD1. Germline trimming cut 6 bases from V and 7 bases from J; bases unmatched to any gene: 1. The CDR3 consists of 12 residues. In germline, CDR1 is LNHDA, CDR2 SQIVND (reference sequence). The CDR3 region has the DNA TGTGCCAGTAGAGACAGGGGGCAGCCCCAGCATTTT. Its protein product is CASRDRGQPQHF.

This clonotype appeared many times. In DNA form, the CDR3 reads TGTGCCACCAGCGGAGGGAGGGTCAATGAGCAGTTCTTC. As protein: CATSGGRVNEQFF. V usage is TRBV15 and J usage is TRBJ2-1, with 7 bases that match TRBD2. The CDR3 has 13 amino acids. CDR1 and CDR2 from the germline V gene are LNHNV and YYDKDF (reference sequence). The J segment lost 6 bases and the V segment lost 5 bases, leaving 4 bases of the junction unmatched.

This sequence joins TRBV24-1 and TRBJ2-1; no clear D gene. Germline values: CDR1 KGHDR, CDR2 SFDVKD. Trimming took off 2 bases at V and 7 bases at J, with 5 bases between the two ends. This CDR3 has 12 amino acids. The CDR3 region is CATSDSRNEQFF. The DNA of the CDR3 is TGTGCCACCAGTGATTCGAGGAATGAGCAGTTCTTC.

This clonotype was recorded once. A much larger clone is a single base away; this may be a read error. The chain links TRBV6-5 to TRBJ2-7; TRBD2 matches 13 bases. Germline V lookup: CDR1 MNHEY, CDR2 SVGAGI. The CDR3 spans 17 residues. CDR3 sequence: CASSYSGLAGVRYGQYF. As DNA, the CDR3 is TGTGCCAGCAGTTACTCTGGACTAGCGGGAGTAAGGTACGGGCAGTACTTC.

The V gene is TRBV6-2 or TRBV6-3, the J gene TRBJ2-6; a possible D gene is TRBD1 (7 bases). The V and J ends lost 5 bases and 2 bases respectively, with 13 bases between them. Germline loops: CDR1 MNHEY, CDR2 SVGEGT. This CDR3 has 16 residues. The chain's CDR3 is CASSQGGGAGANVLTF. The CDR3, as DNA: TGTGCCAGCAGTCAGGGGGGAGGAGCTGGGGCCAACGTCCTGACTTTC.

This rearrangement joins TRBV5-6 to TRBJ1-1, with unresolved D. CDR1 is SGHDT, CDR2 YYEEEE, per germline. This CDR3 has 12 amino acids. Trimming removed 5 bases from V and 8 bases from J, with 13 bases in between. CDR3 sequence reads: CASRGGPGEAFF. The DNA of the CDR3 is TGTGCCAGCAGGGGCGGACCGGGAGAAGCTTTCTTT.

The genes are TRBV10-3 and TRBJ1-6; D perhaps matches TRBD1 (6 bases). This CDR3 is 16 amino acids long. With 4 bases removed from V and 3 bases from J, the gap between germline ends came to 13 bases. Germline V gene data show CDR1 as ENHRY and CDR2 as SYGVKD. The CDR3 protein is CAISGAKDSYNSPLHF. In DNA form, the CDR3 reads TGTGCCATCAGTGGCGCCAAGGACAGCTATAATTCACCCCTCCACTTT.

The V gene is TRBV20-1, the J gene TRBJ1-5; the D gene is possibly TRBD1 (6 bases). The germline gives CDR1 DFQATT, CDR2 SNEGSKA (reference sequence). Trimming removed 3 bases at V and 1 base at J, with 16 bases between. The length of the CDR3 is 16 residues. Written as DNA, the CDR3 is TGCAGTGCTAGCGGGGGCAGGGGATTGAGCAATCAGCCCCAGCATTTT. This translates into CSASGGRGLSNQPQHF.

The chain employs TRBV30 and TRBJ2-7; D gene uncertain. This CDR3 is built from 13 residues. Trimming left V 2 bases short and J 7 bases short, with 15 bases between. The germline V gene has CDR1 GTSNPN and CDR2 SVGIG (reference sequence). This CDR3 is CAWSPLFGLEQYF. For the CDR3, the DNA is TGTGCCTGGAGTCCCCTTTTTGGTTTGGAGCAGTACTTC.

The chain recombines TRBV20-1 with TRBJ2-7; TRBD2 matches 14 bases. CDR3 length: 16 amino acids. The ends lost 1 base at V and 9 bases at J; junction bases unmatched: 11. Germline V lookup: CDR1 DFQATT, CDR2 SNEGSKA (reference sequence). The CDR3 DNA follows: TGCAGTGCTAGAGCCCCCCCGGGACTAGCGGGAGCCGGGCAGTACTTC. This translates into CSARAPPGLAGAGQYF.

The chain employs TRBV19 and TRBJ2-5; TRBD1 might be the D (6 bases). The CDR3 runs to 15 residues. The V end lost 3 bases, the J end lost 5 bases, and 16 bases lay between the germline ends. Germline loops: CDR1 LNHDA, CDR2 SQIVND (reference sequence). The CDR3 DNA follows: TGTGCCAGTAGTATCATGGACAGCTCCGGGGAGACCCAGTACTTC. Protein product: CASSIMDSSGETQYF.

Of note for this clonotype: A much larger clonotype is one base distant, so this may be a read error. The chain is built from TRBV2 and TRBJ2-3; D is ambiguous. This CDR3 has 14 amino acids. CDR1 is SNHLY and CDR2 is FYNNEI in the germline V gene. The CDR3 sequence: CASSESGYTDTQCF. In nucleotides, the CDR3 is TGTGCCAGCAGTGAAAGTGGGTACACAGATACGCAGTGTTTT.

This clonotype came up many times. Here the CDR3 reads CASSLGRDHSGANVLTF. The CDR3 coding sequence is TGTGCCAGCAGCTTAGGCAGGGATCACTCTGGGGCCAACGTCCTGACTTTC. This chain connects TRBV7-6 to TRBJ2-6; possibly TRBD1 for D (5 bases). Germline CDR1 SGHVS, CDR2 FNYEAQ. V was trimmed by 1 base and J by 0 bases, leaving 10 bases between them. The CDR3 has 17 residues.

The J gene is TRBJ1-5, the V gene TRBV19; 7 bases match TRBD1. Germline V gene sequence: CDR1 LNHDA, CDR2 SQIVND (reference sequence). This CDR3 is 15 amino acids long. Losses at the gene ends were 7 bases for V and 6 bases for J; bases not matched to a gene: 12. This chain's CDR3 is CASTENRGMRQPQHF. CDR3 nucleotides: TGTGCCAGTACGGAGAACAGGGGAATGCGTCAGCCCCAGCATTTT.

With respect to this clonotype: This may come from a read error, since a much larger clone is one base off. J is TRBJ2-3 and V is TRBV5-1; 7 nucleotides line up with TRBD2. Germline values: CDR1 SGHRS, CDR2 YFSETQ. The CDR3 totals 15 residues. CDR3 bases: TGCGCCAGCAGCCTGGGGGGGTTAGACACAGATACGCGGTATTTT. Translation: CASSLGGLDTDTRYF. The entire variable domain, with the rest obtained from reference TRBV5-1 and TRBJ2-3, is as follows: KAGVTQTPRYLIKTRGQQVTLSCSPISGHRSVSWYQQTPGQGLQFLFEYFSETQRNKGNFPGRFSGRQFSNSRSEMNVSTLELGDSALYLCASSLGGLDTDTRYFGPGTRLTVL.

The rearrangement links TRBV10-3 to TRBJ1-2; D unresolved. V was clipped by 6 bases and J by 3 bases, with 20 bases between them. The CDR3 runs 16 residues. Germline V CDR1 and CDR2: ENHRY, SYGVKD. This chain's CDR3 is CAIRDQVVGIDYGYTF. CDR3 nucleotides: TGTGCCATCAGGGACCAGGTGGTCGGTATAGACTATGGCTACACCTTC.

This clonotype was observed many times. V and J are TRBV20-1 and TRBJ1-1; D ambiguous. The germline gives CDR1 DFQATT, CDR2 SNEGSKA (reference sequence). The CDR3 is 10 amino acids. V lost 6 bases and J lost 0, with 2 bases in between. The CDR3 spells CSALNTEAFF. CDR3 DNA: TGCAGTGCACTGAACACTGAAGCTTTCTTT.

This clonotype was seen a few times. V is TRBV7-3 and J is TRBJ2-2; D not certain. Germline-derived CDR1 and CDR2 are SGHTA and FQGTGA. Deletions cut 1 base from V and 5 bases from J, with 11 bases between. The CDR3 is 15 residues long. The CDR3: CASSLSAGPTGELFF. In DNA form, the CDR3 reads TGTGCCAGCAGCTTAAGCGCAGGACCGACCGGGGAGCTGTTTTTT.

The J gene is TRBJ1-1, the V gene TRBV20-1, with 10 bases lining up with TRBD1. J was trimmed by 11 bases and V by 3 bases; bases with no gene match: 6. This CDR3 is 12 amino acids long. Germline lookup yields CDR1 DFQATT and CDR2 SNEGSKA (reference sequence). The CDR3, as DNA: TGCAGTGCTAGGTGGACAGGGGGTCGGGCTTTCTTT. It encodes CSARWTGGRAFF.

This clonotype was recorded many times. The chain recombines TRBV24-1 with TRBJ2-3; 7 positions agree with TRBD2. V trimming: 3 bases; J trimming: 2 bases; junction bases outside the gene matches: 4. This CDR3 spans 15 amino acids. Germline lookup yields CDR1 KGHDR and CDR2 SFDVKD. CDR3 sequence: CATSDPRDYTDTQYF. Written as DNA, the CDR3 is TGTGCCACCAGTGATCCCCGGGACTACACAGATACGCAGTATTTT.

The rearrangement joins TRBV19 to TRBJ1-1; the D gene is possibly TRBD1 (6 bases). The CDR3 runs 14 residues. Germline-derived CDR1 and CDR2 are LNHDA and SQIVND (reference sequence). V lost 5 bases and J lost 1, with 11 bases in between. This CDR3 is CASSPGTRNTEAFF. In DNA, the CDR3 is TGTGCCAGTAGTCCAGGGACACGGAACACTGAAGCTTTCTTT.

V gene TRBV2 combines with J gene TRBJ1-2; the match to TRBD1 covers 11 bases. Germline CDR1 reads SNHLY; CDR2 reads FYNNEI. The CDR3 covers 20 residues. With 4 bases clipped from V and 4 bases from J, the junction kept 20 bases outside the gene matches. CDR3 sequence (DNA): TGTGCCAGCAGTGCGGGGACAGGGGGAACTATGATTCCCCCCCCCTATGGCTACACCTTC. Its protein product is CASSAGTGGTMIPPPYGYTF.

In its sample, this clonotype was seen once. Lacking the conserved final phenylalanine or tryptophan, this CDR3 likely reflects a read error. V is TRBV7-9 and J is TRBJ2-7; 9 positions agree with TRBD1. CDR3 length: 14 amino acids. V was pared by 3 bases and J by 5 bases, with 5 bases of the junction left unmatched. CDR1 is SEHNR, CDR2 FQNEAQ, per germline (reference sequence). Here the CDR3 reads CASSFGTGTHEQYS. CDR3 bases: TGTGCCAGCAGCTTTGGGACAGGGACCCACGAGCAGTACTCC.

Points on this clonotype: This may be a read error, as it is one base from a much larger clone. The rearrangement uses TRBV5-1 and TRBJ1-5; D gene ambiguous. This CDR3 is built from 15 residues. CDR1 SGHRS and CDR2 YFSETQ come from the germline V gene. CDR3 sequence: CASSLGEVGNQPQRF. In DNA form, the CDR3 reads TGCGCCAGCAGCTTGGGAGAGGTGGGGAATCAGCCCCAGCGTTTT.

In its sample, this clonotype was seen a few times. The chain employs TRBV29-1 and TRBJ1-1; 12 nucleotides align to TRBD1. V shed 1 base, J shed 5 bases, and the junction held 11 bases outside the gene matches. CDR1 SQVTM and CDR2 ANQGSEA come from the germline V gene. The CDR3 contains 17 residues. For the CDR3, the DNA is TGCAGCGTTGAAGCAAAGGGGGACAGGGGGCTATGGACTGAAGCTTTCTTT. Its translation is CSVEAKGDRGLWTEAFF.

The sample holds a few counts of this clonotype. This may come from a read error, since a much larger clone is one base off. This chain joins TRBV11-2 and TRBJ2-2; D is unresolved. The CDR3 loop spans 13 amino acids. Germline assignment: CDR1 SGHAT and CDR2 FQNNGV. The CDR3 loop is CASGLGATGELFF. As DNA, the CDR3 is TGTGCCAGCGGCTTAGGAGCCACCGGGGAGCTGTTTTTT.

As regards this clonotype: Likely a read error: the CDR3 ends without its conserved phenylalanine or tryptophan. The rearrangement links TRBV10-1 to TRBJ1-1, with 7 bases identical to TRBD1. The CDR3 loop spans 13 amino acids. V gave up 8 bases and J gave up 9 bases; unmatched junction bases: 12. From germline, CDR1 is WNHNN and CDR2 SYGVQD (reference sequence). CDR3 in DNA: TGCGCCAGCTCCCCGACAGGGAGGACTAAAGCTTTCCTT. Its translation is CASSPTGRTKAFL.

This clonotype was counted at least ten times. The chain couples TRBV29-1 to TRBJ1-5; D remains ambiguous. The CDR3 contains 13 residues. Trimming pared 2 bases from V and 0 bases from J, leaving 5 bases between. Germline CDR1 and CDR2: SQVTM and ANQGSEA. CDR3 bases: TGCAGCGTTGAACTTCATAGCAATCAGCCCCAGCATTTT. It encodes CSVELHSNQPQHF.